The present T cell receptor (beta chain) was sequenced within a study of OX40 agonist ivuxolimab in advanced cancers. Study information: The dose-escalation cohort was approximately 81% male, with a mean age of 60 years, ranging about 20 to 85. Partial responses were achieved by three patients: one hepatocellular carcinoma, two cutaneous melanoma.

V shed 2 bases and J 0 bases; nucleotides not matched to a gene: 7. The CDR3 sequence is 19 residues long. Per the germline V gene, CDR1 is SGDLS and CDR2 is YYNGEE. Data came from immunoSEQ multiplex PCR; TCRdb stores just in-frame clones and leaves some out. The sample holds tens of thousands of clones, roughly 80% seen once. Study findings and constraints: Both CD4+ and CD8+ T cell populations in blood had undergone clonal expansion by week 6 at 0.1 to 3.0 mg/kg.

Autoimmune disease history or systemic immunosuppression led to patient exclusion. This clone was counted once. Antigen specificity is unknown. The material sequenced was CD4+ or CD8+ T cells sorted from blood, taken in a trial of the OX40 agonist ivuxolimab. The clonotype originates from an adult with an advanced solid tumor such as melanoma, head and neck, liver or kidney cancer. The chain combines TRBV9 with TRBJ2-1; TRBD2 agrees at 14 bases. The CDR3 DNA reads TGTGCCAGCAGCGTTGGGACTAGCGGGAGCCTTAGCTCCTACAATGAGCAGTTCTTC. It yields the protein CASSVGTSGSLSSYNEQFF.